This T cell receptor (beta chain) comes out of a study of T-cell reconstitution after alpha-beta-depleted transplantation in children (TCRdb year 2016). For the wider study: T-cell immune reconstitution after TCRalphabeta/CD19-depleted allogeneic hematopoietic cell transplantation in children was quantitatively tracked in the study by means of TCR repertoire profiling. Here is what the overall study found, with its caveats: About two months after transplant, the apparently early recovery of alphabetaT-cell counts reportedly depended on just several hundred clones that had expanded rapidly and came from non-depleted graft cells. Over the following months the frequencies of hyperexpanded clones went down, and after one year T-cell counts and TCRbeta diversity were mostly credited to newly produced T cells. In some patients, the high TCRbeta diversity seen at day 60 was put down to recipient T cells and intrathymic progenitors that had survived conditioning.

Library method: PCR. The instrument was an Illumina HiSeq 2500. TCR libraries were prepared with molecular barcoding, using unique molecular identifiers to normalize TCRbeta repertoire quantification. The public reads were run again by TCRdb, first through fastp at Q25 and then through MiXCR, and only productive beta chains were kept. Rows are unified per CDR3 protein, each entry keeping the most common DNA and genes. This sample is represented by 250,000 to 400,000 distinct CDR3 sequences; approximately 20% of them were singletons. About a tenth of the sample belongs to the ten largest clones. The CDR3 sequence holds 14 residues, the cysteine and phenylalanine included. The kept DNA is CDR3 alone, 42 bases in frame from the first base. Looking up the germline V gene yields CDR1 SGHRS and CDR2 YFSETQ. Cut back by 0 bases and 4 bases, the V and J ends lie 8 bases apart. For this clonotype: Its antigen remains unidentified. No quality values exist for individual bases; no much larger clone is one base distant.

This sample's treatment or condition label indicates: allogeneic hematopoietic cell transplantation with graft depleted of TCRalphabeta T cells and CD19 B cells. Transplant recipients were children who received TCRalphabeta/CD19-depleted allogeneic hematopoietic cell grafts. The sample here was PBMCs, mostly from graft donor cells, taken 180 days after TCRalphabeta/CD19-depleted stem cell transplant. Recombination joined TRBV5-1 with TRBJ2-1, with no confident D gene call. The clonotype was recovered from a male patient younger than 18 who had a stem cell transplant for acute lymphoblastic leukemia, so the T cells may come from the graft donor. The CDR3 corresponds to CASSLVHYYNEQFF. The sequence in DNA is TGCGCCAGCAGCTTGGTTCACTATTACAATGAGCAGTTCTTC.